This T cell receptor (beta chain) emerged from a study of cytomegalovirus exposure and HLA in healthy donors. Study results and caveats: Among TCR sequences, most were rare, though some public TCRs appeared in many donors.

60 Vbeta and 13 Jbeta primers were used in PCR. The data were produced by immunoSEQ multiplex PCR, yet TCRdb's version contains in-frame clones alone and is incomplete. The sample has tens of thousands of clones, 55% to 70% seen once. As to this clone: Its target is not known.

This receptor was obtained from a boy aged 5-17 years in good health and CMV-seropositive. The specimen sequenced was PBMCs.

CDR3 amino acids: CASSPTGAYSNQPQHF. The CDR3 nucleotides are TGTGCCAGCAGCCCCACAGGAGCCTATAGCAATCAGCCCCAGCATTTT. The V call is TRBV21-1, the J call TRBJ1-5; the table's D call of TRBD1 was not tested on the DNA. TRBV21-1 is recorded as a pseudogene. The CDR3 sequence is 16 residues long.